The following is a T cell receptor (beta chain) sequence with its context. These data originate in a study of shared clonotypes between healthy human individuals. V was trimmed by 7 bases and J by 5 bases, leaving 6 bases between them. CDR1 is SGHNT and CDR2 is YYREEE in the germline V gene (reference sequence). This CDR3 comprises 10 residues. Donation came from healthy HIV-negative adults that had no recent acute infections or vaccinations. Sequencing of unsorted PBMC DNA was carried out using ten immunoSEQ deep assay plates. Original analysis: ImmunoSEQ output held junction-only sequences without quality scores, so filtering differed. Using immunoSEQ multiplex PCR, the repertoire was profiled, and TCRdb retains in-frame clones only, with some absent. V and J calls and clone size are copied from that table; D and trimming were computed from the DNA. The sample records about 490,000 clones, around 80% being singletons.

V usage is TRBV5-4 and J usage is TRBJ2-5; no firm D call. The receptor was derived from a woman aged 40 to 50 in good health. Some clones in this sample may be carry-over from other donors' samples. Sequenced sample: PBMCs. DNA of the CDR3: TGTGCCAGCGGTGAGGAGACCCAGTACTTC. Translated, it gives CASGEETQYF.